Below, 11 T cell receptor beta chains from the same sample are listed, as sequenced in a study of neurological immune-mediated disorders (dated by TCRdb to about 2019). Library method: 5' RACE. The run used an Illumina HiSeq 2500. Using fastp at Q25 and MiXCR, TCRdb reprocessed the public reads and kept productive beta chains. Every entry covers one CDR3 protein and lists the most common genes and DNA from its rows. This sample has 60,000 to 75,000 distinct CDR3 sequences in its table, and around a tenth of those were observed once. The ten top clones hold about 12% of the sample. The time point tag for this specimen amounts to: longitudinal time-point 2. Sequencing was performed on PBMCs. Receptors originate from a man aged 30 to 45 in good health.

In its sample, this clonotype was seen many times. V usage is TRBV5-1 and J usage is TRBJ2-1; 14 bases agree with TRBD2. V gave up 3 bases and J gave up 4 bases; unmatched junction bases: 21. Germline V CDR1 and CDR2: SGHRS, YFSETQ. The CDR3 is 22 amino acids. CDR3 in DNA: TGCGCCAGCAGCTCCTGGACGCCGGGTGGACTAGCGGGAGGTTCATCTTACAATGAGCAGTTCTTC. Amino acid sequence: CASSSWTPGGLAGGSSYNEQFF. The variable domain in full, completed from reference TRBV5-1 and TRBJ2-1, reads KAGVTQTPRYLIKTRGQQVTLSCSPISGHRSVSWYQQTPGQGLQFLFEYFSETQRNKGNFPGRFSGRQFSNSRSEMNVSTLELGDSALYLCASSSWTPGGLAGGSSYNEQFFGPGTRLTVL.

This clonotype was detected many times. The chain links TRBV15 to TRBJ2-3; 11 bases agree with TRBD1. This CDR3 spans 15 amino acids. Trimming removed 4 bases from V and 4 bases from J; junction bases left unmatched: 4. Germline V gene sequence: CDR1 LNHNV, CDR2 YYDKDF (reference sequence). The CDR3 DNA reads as TGTGCCACCAGCACCGGGACAGGGGGTGCAGATACGCAGTATTTT. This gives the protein CATSTGTGGADTQYF.

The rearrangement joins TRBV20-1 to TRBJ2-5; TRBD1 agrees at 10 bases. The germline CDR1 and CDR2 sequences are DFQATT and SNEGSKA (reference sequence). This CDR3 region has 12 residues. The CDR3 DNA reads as TGCAGGGGGGGGACAGGGGAAGAGACCCAGTACTTC. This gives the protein CRGGTGEETQYF.

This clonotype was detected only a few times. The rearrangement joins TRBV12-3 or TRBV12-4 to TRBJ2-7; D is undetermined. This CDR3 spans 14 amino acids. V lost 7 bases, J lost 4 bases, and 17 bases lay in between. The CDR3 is CASTQGPSVYEQYF. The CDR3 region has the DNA TGTGCCAGCACCCAAGGCCCTTCAGTATACGAGCAGTACTTC.

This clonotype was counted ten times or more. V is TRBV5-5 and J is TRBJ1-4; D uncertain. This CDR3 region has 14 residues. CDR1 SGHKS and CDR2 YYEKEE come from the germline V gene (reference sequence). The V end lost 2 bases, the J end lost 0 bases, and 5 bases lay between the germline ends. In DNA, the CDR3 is TGTGCCAGCAGCTTCCCCGCAACTAATGAAAAACTGTTTTTT. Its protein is CASSFPATNEKLFF.

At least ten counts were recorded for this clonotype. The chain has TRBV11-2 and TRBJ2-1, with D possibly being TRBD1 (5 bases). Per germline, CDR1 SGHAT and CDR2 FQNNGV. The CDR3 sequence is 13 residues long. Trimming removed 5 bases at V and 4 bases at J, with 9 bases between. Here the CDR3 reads CASSIQVYNEQFF. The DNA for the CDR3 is TGTGCCAGCAGCATACAGGTTTACAATGAGCAGTTCTTC.

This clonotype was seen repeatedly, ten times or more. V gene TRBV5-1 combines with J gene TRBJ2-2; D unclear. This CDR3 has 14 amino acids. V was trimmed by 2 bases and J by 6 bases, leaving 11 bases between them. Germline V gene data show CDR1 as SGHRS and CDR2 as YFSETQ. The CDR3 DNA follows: TGCGCCAGCAGCTTTAGACTGGGTTCCGGGGAGCTGTTTTTT. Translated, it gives CASSFRLGSGELFF.

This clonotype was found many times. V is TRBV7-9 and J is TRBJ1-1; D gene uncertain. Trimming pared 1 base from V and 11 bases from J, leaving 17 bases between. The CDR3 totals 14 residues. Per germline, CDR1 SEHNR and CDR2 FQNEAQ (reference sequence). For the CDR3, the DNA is TGTGCCAGCAGCTTAGGTTCGGGGATCGCCTGGGCTTTCTTT. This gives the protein CASSLGSGIAWAFF.

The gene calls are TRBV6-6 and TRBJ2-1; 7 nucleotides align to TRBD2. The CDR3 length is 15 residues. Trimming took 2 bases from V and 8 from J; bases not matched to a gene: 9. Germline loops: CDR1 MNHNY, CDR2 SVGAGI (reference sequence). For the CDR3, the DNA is TGTGCCAGCAGTTACGGGAGGGCCAGGTGGGATGAGCAGTTCTTC. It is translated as CASSYGRARWDEQFF.

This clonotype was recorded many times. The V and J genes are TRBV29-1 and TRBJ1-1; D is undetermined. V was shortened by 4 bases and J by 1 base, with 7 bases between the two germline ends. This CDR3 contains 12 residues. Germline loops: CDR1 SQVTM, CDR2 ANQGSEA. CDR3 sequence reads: CSVGSANTEAFF. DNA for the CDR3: TGCAGCGTTGGATCGGCGAACACTGAAGCTTTCTTT.

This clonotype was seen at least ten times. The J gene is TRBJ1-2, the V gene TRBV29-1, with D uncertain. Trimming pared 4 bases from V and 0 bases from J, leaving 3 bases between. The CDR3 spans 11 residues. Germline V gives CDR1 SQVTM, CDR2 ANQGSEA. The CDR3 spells CSVGSNYGYTF. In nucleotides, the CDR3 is TGCAGCGTTGGATCTAACTATGGCTACACCTTC.